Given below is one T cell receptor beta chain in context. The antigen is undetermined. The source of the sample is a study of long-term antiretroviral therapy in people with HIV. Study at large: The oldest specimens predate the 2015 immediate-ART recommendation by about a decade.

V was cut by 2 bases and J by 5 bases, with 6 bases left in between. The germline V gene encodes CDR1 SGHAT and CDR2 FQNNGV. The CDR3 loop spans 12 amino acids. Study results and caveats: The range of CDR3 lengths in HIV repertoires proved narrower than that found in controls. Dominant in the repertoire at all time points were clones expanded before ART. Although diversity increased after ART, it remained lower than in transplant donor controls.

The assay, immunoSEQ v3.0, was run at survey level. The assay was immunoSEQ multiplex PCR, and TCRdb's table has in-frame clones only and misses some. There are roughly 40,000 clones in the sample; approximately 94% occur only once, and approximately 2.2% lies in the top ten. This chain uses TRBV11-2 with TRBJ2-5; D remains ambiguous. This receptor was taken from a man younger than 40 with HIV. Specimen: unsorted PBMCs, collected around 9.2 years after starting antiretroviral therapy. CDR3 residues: CASSLRVETQYF. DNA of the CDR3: TGTGCCAGCAGCTTAAGAGTGGAGACCCAGTACTTC.